This passage covers 5 T cell receptor beta chains from one sample sequenced in a study of spatial heterogeneity in lung cancer. Time point: blood at routine non-recurrence follow-up after resection. Unsorted whole RNA from tumor, nontumor lung or frozen PBMC underwent sequencing. TCRdb re-derived calls from the 5' RACE reads in MiXCR, one entry per CDR3 protein. The data hold fewer than 55,000 distinct CDR3 sequences, with about 7.4% observed a single time. The specimen was PBMCs, collected at follow-up. The receptors were sampled from a female donor with early-stage non-small cell lung cancer.

This clonotype was observed a few times. This chain links TRBV5-1 with TRBJ2-7; TRBD1 agrees at 9 bases. CDR3 size: 16 residues. V lost 1 base to trimming and J lost 1 base; unmatched junction nucleotides: 6. CDR1 SGHRS and CDR2 YFSETQ come from the germline V gene. CDR3 DNA: TGCGCCAGCAGCTTGTTGGGACAGGGCCCTTCCTACGAGCAGTACTTC. Its protein product is CASSLLGQGPSYEQYF.

This clonotype was detected many times. This chain links TRBV19 with TRBJ2-7; D remains unclear. The V gene lost 3 bases and the J gene lost 4 bases, with 7 bases spanning the gap. Looked up from germline, CDR1 is LNHDA and CDR2 is SQIVND (reference sequence). The CDR3 length is 12 residues. DNA of the CDR3: TGTGCCAGTAGTATGAAGGGATACGAGCAGTACTTC. Translated: CASSMKGYEQYF.

V is TRBV5-8 and J is TRBJ2-5; D is possibly TRBD1 or TRBD2 (5 bases each). The CDR3 spans 11 residues. CDR1 and CDR2 (germline): SGHTS, YDEGEE. Trimming took off 7 bases at V and 5 bases at J, with 9 bases between the two ends. The CDR3 sequence: CASRGPETQYF. CDR3 DNA: TGTGCCAGCCGGGGACCGGAGACCCAGTACTTC.

This CDR3 reads CASSSLDRGSYEQYF. CDR3 DNA: TGTGCCAGCAGCTCCCTGGACAGGGGCTCCTACGAGCAGTACTTC. The chain couples TRBV11-2 to TRBJ2-7; TRBD1 matches 9 bases. J gave up 0 bases and V 4 bases, and 4 bases lay outside the gene matches. This CDR3 contains 15 residues. Germline values: CDR1 SGHAT, CDR2 FQNNGV.

The chain recombines TRBV15 with TRBJ2-7; possible D gene TRBD2, 5 bases. The CDR3 runs to 13 residues. CDR1 is LNHNV, CDR2 YYDKDF, per germline (reference sequence). Trimming removed 1 base from V and 6 bases from J, with 10 bases in between. The CDR3 spells CATSRAGTSEQYF. CDR3 coding DNA: TGTGCCACCAGCAGAGCGGGAACAAGCGAGCAGTACTTC. Full variable domain (missing parts from reference TRBV15 and TRBJ2-7): DAMVIQNPRYQVTQFGKPVTLSCSQTLNHNVMYWYQQKSSQAPKLLFHYYDKDFNNEADTPDNFQSRRPNTSFCFLDIRSPGLGDTAMYLCATSRAGTSEQYFGPGTRLTVT.